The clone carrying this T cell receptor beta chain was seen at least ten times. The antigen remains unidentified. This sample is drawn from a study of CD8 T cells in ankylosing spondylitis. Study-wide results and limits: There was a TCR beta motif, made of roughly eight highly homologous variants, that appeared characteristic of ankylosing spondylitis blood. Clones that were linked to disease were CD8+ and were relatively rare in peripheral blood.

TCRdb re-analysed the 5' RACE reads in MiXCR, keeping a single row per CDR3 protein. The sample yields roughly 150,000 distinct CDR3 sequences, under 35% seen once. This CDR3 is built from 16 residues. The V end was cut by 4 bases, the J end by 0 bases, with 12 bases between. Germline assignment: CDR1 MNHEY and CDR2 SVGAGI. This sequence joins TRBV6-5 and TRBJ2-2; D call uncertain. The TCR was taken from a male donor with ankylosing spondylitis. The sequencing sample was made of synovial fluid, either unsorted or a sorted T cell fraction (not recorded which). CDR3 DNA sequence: TGTGCCAGCAGTTTCCGACCTTACGCGAACACCGGGGAGCTGTTTTTT. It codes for CASSFRPYANTGELFF.